This TCR beta chain was recovered during a study of blood T cell repertoires in COVID-19. As for the study in general: Samples representing acute and convalescent COVID-19 were sourced from the United States, Italy and Spain. Sample material is recorded as cDNA or gDNA derived from T cells, B-cell-depleted T cells, or PBMCs.

Clones were read by immunoSEQ multiplex PCR, and TCRdb kept only the in-frame ones, dropping some. The repertoire includes 65,000 to 90,000 clones, 82% of them detected once, and around 4.1% sits in the top ten. The V and J ends lost 5 bases and 8 bases, in that order; junction bases with no gene match: 6. CDR1 is MDHEN and CDR2 is SYDVKM in the germline V gene. This CDR3 has 13 residues. The sample taken for sequencing was peripheral blood. The receptor was derived from a woman aged 60 to 75 with acute or convalescent COVID-19. The chain recombines TRBV28 with TRBJ1-1; 9 nucleotides line up with TRBD1. The CDR3 nucleotides are TGTGCCAGCAGTGATCACACAGGGGGCGAAGCTTTCTTT. Translating it yields CASSDHTGGEAFF.